There are many counts of the clone carrying this TCR beta chain. The antigen remains unidentified. The source of the sample is a study of human T cells and chemical hapten exposure. Turning to the study itself: Sensitization applied 2% DPC to approximately 2 cm by approximately 2 cm of upper inner arm skin.

Unique molecular identifiers were affixed to discrete cDNA molecules within the library. TCRdb analysed the RACE reads with MiXCR anew, one entry per CDR3 protein. Of a few hundred thousand distinct CDR3 sequences listed, roughly 5% are singletons. Whole-study results and caveats: Relative to control repertoires, expanded TCRs gave rise to significantly more large CDR3 similarity clusters.

Time point given: patch test 1, 2 weeks after DPC sensitization. Sample treatment: therapeutic diphenylcyclopropenone sensitization with weekly scalp DPC. Sample donors consisted of patients with alopecia, aged 18 to 70 years, who were suitable for DPC. The specimen comprised whole blood, sampled in connection with sensitization to the hapten diphenylcyclopropenone (DPC). This clonotype originated in a woman aged 50 to 60 with alopecia areata. Some clones in this sample may be carry-over from other donors' samples.

The chain's CDR3 is CASSSPGRGSDIVNQPQHF. Written as DNA, the CDR3 is TGTGCCAGCAGTTCGCCAGGGAGAGGATCGGATATAGTCAATCAGCCCCAGCATTTT. The rearrangement links TRBV28 to TRBJ1-5; tentative D call: TRBD1 (5 bases). CDR1 is MDHEN and CDR2 is SYDVKM in the germline V gene. This CDR3 is built from 19 residues. The V end lost 4 bases, the J end lost 3 bases, and 25 bases lay between the germline ends.